This paragraph covers one T cell receptor (beta chain) sequence. Its antigen specificity is not known. Per-nucleotide qualities are absent, and no much larger clonotype sits a single base away. This sample stems from a study of cytomegalovirus exposure and HLA in healthy donors (dated by TCRdb to about 2017). About the full investigation: An earlier analysis of 587 of the donors reported more than 250 Gb of sequence data and some 100 million unique TCR beta sequences from about 180 million T cells. An early release that covered about 600 HLA-typed donors contained about 300 gigabases of sequencing data and around 80 million unique TCR sequences. The genetic ancestry cluster associated with self-reported Caucasian donors included 65% to 90% of the roughly 380 genotyped donors. The study aimed to test whether signatures of past pathogen exposure could be identified by cataloging public T cell receptors. The study profiled the T cell repertoires of hundreds of subjects by immunosequencing and related them to cytomegalovirus serostatus. Along with the 666-subject first cohort, a separate validation cohort of more than 90 different subjects was used. To predict cytomegalovirus infection status, the study brought together high-throughput TCR immunosequencing, statistical association of individual TCRs with disease status, and machine learning. A later analysis re-analyzed previously published TCR beta repertoires from approximately 670 donors and added high-resolution HLA genotyping to study TCR occurrence patterns. Rather than using new phenotypic data, the later analysis identified candidate immune exposures from TCR beta sequences and from how often those sequences occurred across donors. To decide whether each TCR beta V gene segment behaved as functional or pseudogenic, an earlier analysis of some 540 of the donors relied on high-throughput TCR beta sequencing. Donor age, sex, ethnicity and CMV serostatus were compiled together with the repertoire data. Genome-wide SNP genotypes for about 65% of the roughly 670 donors were used in a later genetic analysis, which treated that subset as a discovery cohort. Every repertoire in the discovery cohort had been generated on one and the same sequencing platform. Both class I and class II loci were covered by HLA typing, at four-digit resolution. The number of typed donors differed by locus: roughly 620-630 for A, B, C, DRB1 and DQB1; about 520 for DQA1; around 580 for DPA1; and roughly 490 for DPB1. Several DR-DQ haplotypes were handled as single units for association and clustering because linkage in the cohort was strong. Across about 370 genotyped donors of the cohort, an average of about 250,000 unique TCR beta nucleotide sequences per donor were sequenced, and roughly a sixth of those sequences were non-productive.

Library construction relied on the immunoSEQ multiplex PCR assay. A mixture of 60 forward primers for TCR Vbeta segments and 13 reverse primers for TCR Jbeta segments was used in the multiplex PCR. The CDR3 region of rearranged TCR beta genes was amplified from genomic DNA by a multiplex PCR assay. The amplified TCR beta libraries were sequenced on the Illumina HiSeq System as 87-base-pair reads. In the original analysis: In a later analysis, 70 million to 95 million unique TCR beta chains were counted across the approximately 640 repertoires, and roughly 10 million of these chains were shared by at least two donors. To remove PCR and sequencing errors, raw reads were error-corrected and collapsed into unique sequences using a nearest-neighbor algorithm that merged closely related sequences. CDR3 sequences were aligned to IMGT reference sequences to assign V, D and J gene segments. For a sequence to be retained, at least a six-nucleotide match to both a V gene segment and a J gene segment was required. Rearrangements were classified as productive when the CDR3 lacked stop codons and remained in frame with V and J, and all other rearrangements were classified as non-productive. Following IMGT convention, CDR3 was defined as the stretch from the second conserved V-encoded cysteine to the conserved J-encoded phenylalanine. The earlier analysis of a few hundred of the donors excluded any sequence lacking an unambiguous match to a single V gene segment. In an earlier analysis of 587 of the donors, V segments were called functional above 56.7% productive rearrangements and were called segregating when the between-donor standard deviation exceeded 5%. To diagnose cytomegalovirus status from the catalog of TCR beta chain sequences, a statistical classification framework was built. A later analysis assigned V and J genes by comparing TCR nucleotide sequences with IMGT/GENE-DB human TR gene sequences. A later analysis assigned CDR3 sequences and most-parsimonious VDJ recombination scenarios with the TCRdist pipeline. In a later analysis, every TCR beta chain was defined by the combination of its CDR3 amino acid sequence and its V-gene family, and reads without a unique V-gene family were dropped. In a later analysis, 500 to 700 highly shared, low-generation-probability nucleotide sequences were removed to address suspected cross-contamination and a sequencing artifact. In a later analysis, a clonal expansion index for each public chain was calculated from normalized within-repertoire ranks of inferred template counts. In a later analysis, generation probabilities were computed using a VDJ recombination model fitted to out-of-frame rearrangements, and the results were checked against IGoR. In a later analysis, hypergeometric tests were used to score TCR-TCR, TCR-HLA and TCR-CMV co-occurrence, with a repertoire-size bias correction applied to TCR pairs. False discovery rates were estimated in a later analysis by permuting HLA or CMV assignments 20 times. In a later analysis, co-occurring TCRs were grouped using DBSCAN, with TCRdist sequence similarity added in when clustering inside HLA-allele-positive subsets. For co-occurrence clustering, repertoires with fewer than 30,000 or more than 120,000 public chains were excluded, along with a handful of repertoires with anomalous nucleotide sharing. TCRdb stores this immuneACCESS table with in-frame sequences only. Part of the clones is absent; in the studies checked, under half of the shortfall reflects unresolved V genes, and no reason is known for the rest. The DNA was the basis for D and trimming; V, J and clone size are from that table. Present in this sample are about 140,000 clones, about four fifths of which were seen just once. The ten largest account for approximately 3.2% of the sample.

V gives up 5 bases and J gives up 7 bases, and the segment between their germline ends measures 23 bases. The germline V gene (reference sequence) sets CDR1 to MNHEY and CDR2 to SMNVEV. The CDR3 runs 16 amino acids, cysteine and phenylalanine included. Only the CDR3 portion is preserved as DNA: 48 bases, with reading frame beginning at the first base. The research as a whole found: An association between a missense DCLRE1C variant and V-gene and J-gene trimming of TCR beta chains was found in a later genetic analysis and replicated in an independent cohort. Cytomegalovirus status was reported to be diagnosed by the classifier with high specificity and sensitivity in both the original and validation cohorts. In an earlier analysis of around 600 of the donors, most TCR beta V segments appeared in productive rearrangements about 90% or about 30% of the time, broadly matching IMGT annotations. Compared with equally common non-associated chains, HLA-associated TCR beta chains in a later analysis were more clonally expanded and had lower generation probabilities. According to a later analysis, most CMV-associated TCR beta chains appeared to be HLA-restricted, and the HLA associations seemed to be driven largely by CMV exposure. The cohort was sequenced for TCR beta chains only, and without alpha or paired-chain data the features that could be detected were limited. Because some donors lacked HLA typing at each locus, the association tests relied only on the typed subset. Compared with the roughly 670-donor mean, donors in an Asian-associated ancestry cluster had fewer N-insertions in productive TCRs, according to a later genetic analysis. Because counts were too low, 15 to 20 rarely observed V segments, including chromosome 9 orphons, were left out of the earlier analysis of approximately 580 of the donors. CMV serostatus was the only immune exposure information available for the cohort. The 87-base-pair reads could not distinguish some IMGT-functional V segments, including TRBV6-2 and TRBV6-3, so those segments were excluded. In a later analysis, TCR association rates were found to vary across HLA loci, with the most associated TCRs seen for DRB1 alleles and the fewest for HLA-C alleles. A total of around 150 TCR beta chains were listed by the study as associated with cytomegalovirus. According to the authors, the approach could potentially be generalized to other disease states and immunological phenotypes. Presence/absence analyses assumed roughly uniform sequencing depth across donors, an assumption that may not hold. While some public TCRs were present in many individuals, most TCR sequences turned up only very rarely across donors. When HLA alleles, especially DR and DQ, strongly co-occurred, attributing TCR associations to individual alleles was difficult. The sequencing pipeline was judged likely to have produced a cluster of highly shared sequence variants as a technical artifact. In a later analysis, several top co-occurrence clusters were reported to appear linked to parvovirus B19, influenza, CMV and Epstein-Barr virus. A further reported finding was that TCR beta sequences accurately predicted the HLA-A and HLA-B alleles for most subjects in the first cohort. Specific HLA alleles were associated with around 18,000 TCR beta sequences at a false discovery rate of 0.05 in a later analysis. Correlated functional status among segregating V segments might reflect linkage disequilibrium, but an unknown experimental factor could not be ruled out. A few of the identified cytomegalovirus-associated TCR beta chains were confirmed in vitro to be specific for cytomegalovirus antigens.

The cohort was made up of 650 to 700 healthy bone marrow donors. All cohort members were sampled while nominally healthy, although unrecorded immune exposures were likely present. The donor was CMV seropositive and was included in the group of some 290 seropositive cohort members. Every donor gave a peripheral blood sample, and the peripheral blood mononuclear cells from that sample were used for TCR beta sequencing. The Qiagen DNeasy Blood Extraction Kit was used to extract genomic DNA from the blood cell samples. Sequencing was carried out using PBMCs. This receptor was taken from a man in his late teens or twenties in good health and CMV-seropositive. The chain links TRBV27 with TRBJ1-1, with the D gene not clear enough to name. The nucleotides are TGTGCCAGCAGTACCCGGGCCACCTCGGGATCCCATGAAGCTTTCTTT. The encoded protein is CASSTRATSGSHEAFF.